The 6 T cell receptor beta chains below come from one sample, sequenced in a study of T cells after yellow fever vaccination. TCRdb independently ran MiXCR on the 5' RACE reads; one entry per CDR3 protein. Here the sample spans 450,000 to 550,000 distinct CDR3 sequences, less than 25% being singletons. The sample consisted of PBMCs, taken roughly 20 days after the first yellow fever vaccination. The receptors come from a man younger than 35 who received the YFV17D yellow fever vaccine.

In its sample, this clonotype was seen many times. For the CDR3, the DNA is TGTGCCACCAGCAGGGGACGGGCCTACAATGAGCAGTTCTTC. Translating gives CATSRGRAYNEQFF. This chain connects TRBV15 to TRBJ2-1; D tentatively reads TRBD1 or TRBD2 (5 bases each). Germline V gene lookup returns CDR1 LNHNV and CDR2 YYDKDF (reference sequence). CDR3 length equals 14 residues. V was clipped by 3 bases and J by 2 bases, with 8 bases between them.

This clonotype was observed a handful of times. CDR3: CATSDLPRASGGLNTGELFF. The CDR3 region has the DNA TGTGCCACCAGTGATTTACCCCGGGCTAGCGGGGGGCTTAACACCGGGGAGCTGTTTTTT. The rearrangement joins TRBV24-1 to TRBJ2-2, with 11 bases fitting TRBD2. The CDR3 loop spans 20 amino acids. V trimming: 1 base; J trimming: 2 bases; junction bases outside the gene matches: 11. Germline CDR1 is KGHDR and CDR2 is SFDVKD.

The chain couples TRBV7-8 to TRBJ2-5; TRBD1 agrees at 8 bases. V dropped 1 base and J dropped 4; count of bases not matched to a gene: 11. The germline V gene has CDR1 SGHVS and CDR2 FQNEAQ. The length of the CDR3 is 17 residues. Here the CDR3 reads CASSLGTTTGAGETQYF. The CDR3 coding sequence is TGTGCCAGCAGCTTAGGGACAACGACAGGGGCAGGAGAGACCCAGTACTTC. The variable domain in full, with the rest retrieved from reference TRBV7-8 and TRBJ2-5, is GAGVSQSPRYKVAKRGQDVALRCDPISGHVSLFWYQQALGQGPEFLTYFQNEAQLDKSGLPSDRFFAERPEGSVSTLKIQRTQQEDSAVYLCASSLGTTTGAGETQYFGPGTRLLVL.

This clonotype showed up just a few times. The CDR3 spells CASSQEPGQGTYNEQFF. The CDR3 DNA reads TGCGCCAGCAGCCAAGAACCGGGGCAGGGGACCTACAATGAGCAGTTCTTC. This chain links TRBV4-3 with TRBJ2-1, with D possibly TRBD1 on 6 matching bases. V gave up 0 bases and J gave up 2 bases, with 14 bases separating them. The germline V gene encodes CDR1 LGHNA and CDR2 YSLEER. The CDR3 is made up of 17 amino acids.

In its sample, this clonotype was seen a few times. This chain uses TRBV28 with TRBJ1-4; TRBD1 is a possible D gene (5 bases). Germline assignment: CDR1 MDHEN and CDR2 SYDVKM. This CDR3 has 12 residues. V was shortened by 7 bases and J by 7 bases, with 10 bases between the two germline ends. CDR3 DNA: TGTGCCAGCAACCAGGGCGGTGAAAAACTGTTTTTT. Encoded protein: CASNQGGEKLFF.

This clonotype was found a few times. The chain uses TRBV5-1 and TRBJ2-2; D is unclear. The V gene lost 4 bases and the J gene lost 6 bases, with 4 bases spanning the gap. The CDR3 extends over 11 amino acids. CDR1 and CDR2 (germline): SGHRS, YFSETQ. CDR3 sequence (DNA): TGCGCCAGCAGCATCCCCGGGGAGCTGTTTTTT. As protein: CASSIPGELFF. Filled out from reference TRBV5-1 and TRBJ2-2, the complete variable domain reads KAGVTQTPRYLIKTRGQQVTLSCSPISGHRSVSWYQQTPGQGLQFLFEYFSETQRNKGNFPGRFSGRQFSNSRSEMNVSTLELGDSALYLCASSIPGELFFGEGSRLTVL.